These 32 T cell receptor beta chains came from one sample sequenced in a study of PD-L1 blockade in urothelial cancer. Indicated time point: peripheral blood 6 weeks after treatment start. Clones were read by immunoSEQ multiplex PCR, and TCRdb kept only the in-frame ones, dropping some. The sample lists 23,000 or so clones, 82% occurring once. Sample: PBMCs, taken around atezolizumab (anti-PD-L1) treatment. The receptors originated from a man in his 70s with urothelial cancer.

The chain links TRBV30 to TRBJ1-2, with 11 bases lining up with TRBD1. Germline loops: CDR1 GTSNPN, CDR2 SVGIG (reference sequence). This CDR3 spans 14 amino acids. After removal of 3 bases from V and 8 bases from J, the junction contained 8 bases not matched to a gene. Written as DNA, the CDR3 is TGTGCCTGGAGCTTGGACAGGGGGCTGAGGGGCTACACCTTC. Translated, it gives CAWSLDRGLRGYTF.

V usage is TRBV6-5 and J usage is TRBJ2-3, with unresolved D. CDR1 is MNHEY, CDR2 SVGAGI, per germline. Deletions cut 0 bases from V and 6 bases from J, with 7 bases between. This CDR3 comprises 13 residues. The CDR3 is CASSYSHYDTQYF. CDR3 in DNA: TGTGCCAGCAGTTACTCACATTATGATACGCAGTATTTT.

The rearrangement links TRBV6-6 to TRBJ2-1; 7 bases line up with TRBD2. Trimming took 9 bases from V and 5 from J; bases not matched to a gene: 7. CDR3 length: 13 residues. The germline CDR1 and CDR2 sequences are MNHNY and SVGAGI (reference sequence). CDR3 sequence: CASGLVIDNEQFF. CDR3 DNA: TGTGCCAGTGGACTAGTAATAGACAATGAGCAGTTCTTC.

For the CDR3, the DNA is TGTGCCATGGGACAGAAGATGAACACTGAAGCTTTCTTT. It codes for CAMGQKMNTEAFF. The chain joins TRBV10-3 to TRBJ1-1, with 7 nucleotides matching TRBD1. This CDR3 spans 13 amino acids. The J segment lost 0 bases and the V segment lost 9 bases, leaving 4 bases of the junction unmatched. From germline, CDR1 is ENHRY and CDR2 SYGVKD.

The chain is built from TRBV7-6 and TRBJ2-1, with D possibly matching TRBD2 (6 bases). From germline, CDR1 is SGHVS and CDR2 FNYEAQ. The CDR3 consists of 14 residues. The ends were cut back, 1 base at V and 5 bases at J, with 9 bases in the middle. The CDR3 nucleotides read TGTGCCAGCAGCTTAGTAGGAGGGAACAATGAGCAGTTCTTC. It is translated as CASSLVGGNNEQFF.

This chain links TRBV5-6 with TRBJ2-5; TRBD2 is a possible D gene (5 bases). This CDR3 spans 15 amino acids. Looked up from germline, CDR1 is SGHDT and CDR2 is YYEEEE. Trimming stripped 1 base from V and 2 bases from J, with 12 bases between. CDR3 protein: CASSLSPTGQETQYF. CDR3 sequence (DNA): TGTGCCAGCAGCTTGTCCCCCACGGGACAAGAGACCCAGTACTTC.

The rearrangement links TRBV9 to TRBJ2-3, with D unresolved. V gave up 0 bases and J gave up 2 bases, with 4 bases separating them. CDR1 is SGDLS and CDR2 is YYNGEE in the germline V gene. This CDR3 contains 13 residues. This CDR3 reads CASSVAPTDTQYF. The CDR3 nucleotides read TGTGCCAGCAGCGTAGCTCCCACAGATACGCAGTATTTT.

The chain links TRBV9 to TRBJ1-2; a weak D match, TRBD1 (6 bases). This CDR3 is built from 18 residues. The V gene lost 3 bases and the J gene lost 0 bases, with 21 bases spanning the gap. Per the germline V gene, CDR1 is SGDLS and CDR2 is YYNGEE. The CDR3 sequence: CASSDPGIGGDSNYGYTF. The CDR3 DNA sequence: TGTGCCAGCAGCGACCCGGGTATAGGGGGGGATTCTAACTATGGCTACACCTTC.

This chain connects TRBV19 to TRBJ2-1; the D gene is possibly TRBD1 (6 bases). V was shortened by 6 bases and J by 0 bases, with 18 bases between the two germline ends. The CDR3 runs to 17 residues. Germline assignment: CDR1 LNHDA and CDR2 SQIVND (reference sequence). The CDR3 reads CASRRLWDKSSYNEQFF. The CDR3 region has the DNA TGTGCCAGTAGACGACTTTGGGACAAAAGCTCCTACAATGAGCAGTTCTTC.

Here the CDR3 DNA reads TGTGCCAGCAAACAAAGGGACAGGGTTTTCTATGGCTACACCTTC. Amino acids: CASKQRDRVFYGYTF. This chain connects TRBV27 to TRBJ1-2, with 9 bases that match TRBD1. Per the germline V gene, CDR1 is MNHEY and CDR2 is SMNVEV (reference sequence). The trim removed 7 bases at V and 4 bases at J, leaving 10 bases unmatched. The CDR3 spans 15 residues.

The DNA of the CDR3 is TGCGCCAGCAGCCAACCCTTCAGGGGACAGTACGAGCAGTACTTC. Its protein product is CASSQPFRGQYEQYF. V gene TRBV4-1 combines with J gene TRBJ2-7; 7 bases are a match to TRBD1. Losses at the gene ends were 2 bases for V and 4 bases for J; bases not matched to a gene: 8. Germline-derived CDR1 and CDR2 are MGHRA and YSYEKL. The CDR3 contains 15 residues.

The chain combines TRBV4-1 with TRBJ2-1, with TRBD2 as a possible D gene (6 bases). Germline V CDR1 and CDR2: MGHRA, YSYEKL. The CDR3 extends over 15 amino acids. V was shortened by 2 bases and J by 9 bases, with 17 bases between the two germline ends. CDR3 DNA sequence: TGCGCCAGCAGCCAACTGCTGGGGGGTAGACTTGAGCAGTTCTTC. Translation: CASSQLLGGRLEQFF.

The rearrangement uses TRBV18 and TRBJ1-3; D unresolved. V lost 2 bases and J lost 1, with 12 bases in between. This CDR3 spans 16 amino acids. Germline CDR1 and CDR2: KGHSH and LQKENI. CDR3 sequence reads: CASSPLLRESGNTIYF. The DNA for the CDR3 is TGTGCCAGCTCACCATTGCTTAGAGAATCTGGAAACACCATATATTTT. Complete variable domain (other parts from reference TRBV18 and TRBJ1-3): NAGVMQNPRHLVRRRGQEARLRCSPMKGHSHVYWYRQLPEEGLKFMVYLQKENIIDESGMPKERFSAEFPKEGPSILRIQQVVRGDSAAYFCASSPLLRESGNTIYFGEGSWLTVV.

The chain carries TRBV19 and TRBJ1-3; D is undetermined. Germline CDR1 reads LNHDA; CDR2 reads SQIVND (reference sequence). V was trimmed by 7 bases and J by 0 bases, leaving 7 bases between them. The CDR3 contains 13 residues. CDR3: CASTRVSGNTIYF. The CDR3 DNA is TGTGCCAGTACCCGAGTCTCTGGAAACACCATATATTTT.

The rearrangement joins TRBV15 to TRBJ2-7, with 10 bases lining up with TRBD1. The CDR3 consists of 15 residues. The J segment lost 3 bases and the V segment lost 1 base, leaving 3 bases of the junction unmatched. Germline V gene sequence: CDR1 LNHNV, CDR2 YYDKDF (reference sequence). The DNA of the CDR3 is TGTGCCACCAGCAGAGTCAGGGACAGGGGCTACGAGCAGTACTTC. This gives the protein CATSRVRDRGYEQYF.

V usage is TRBV4-2 and J usage is TRBJ1-1; D is unclear. Germline V gene data show CDR1 as LGHNA and CDR2 as YNFKEQ. The CDR3 is 13 amino acids. The V and J ends lost 1 base and 6 bases respectively, with 9 bases between them. CDR3 region: CASSQVGSSEAFF. The CDR3 nucleotides are TGTGCCAGCAGCCAAGTGGGTAGCTCTGAAGCTTTCTTT.

The genes are TRBV18 and TRBJ1-1; D not resolved. The CDR3 length is 13 residues. CDR1 is KGHSH and CDR2 is LQKENI in the germline V gene. Trimming removed 5 bases from V and 1 base from J, with 8 bases in between. The CDR3 region is CASSSKQNTEAFF. The CDR3 nucleotides read TGTGCCAGCTCATCGAAACAGAACACTGAAGCTTTCTTT.

J is TRBJ2-5 and V is TRBV4-3, with TRBD1 identical over 9 bases. V was pared by 0 bases and J by 4 bases, with 3 bases of the junction left unmatched. Germline lookup yields CDR1 LGHNA and CDR2 YSLEER. The CDR3 totals 15 residues. CDR3 bases: TGCGCCAGCAGCCAAGATCCGGACAGGGGAGAGACCCAGTACTTC. It specifies CASSQDPDRGETQYF.

This chain joins TRBV5-8 and TRBJ2-3; 13 bases agree with TRBD2. Per the germline V gene, CDR1 is SGHTS and CDR2 is YDEGEE. The J segment lost 5 bases and the V segment lost 7 bases, leaving 13 bases of the junction unmatched. CDR3 size: 17 residues. DNA for the CDR3: TGTGCCAGCGATAGCCTTCAACTAGCGGGAGGGATAGATACGCAGTATTTT. Its translation is CASDSLQLAGGIDTQYF.

The chain employs TRBV2 and TRBJ2-1; 10 bases are a match to TRBD2. The V segment lost 5 bases and the J segment 1 base; nucleotides outside the gene matches: 2. CDR3 length equals 15 residues. The germline gives CDR1 SNHLY, CDR2 FYNNEI. The CDR3, as DNA: TGTGCCAGCAGTTTAGCGGGGGGATCCTACAATGAGCAGTTCTTC. This gives the protein CASSLAGGSYNEQFF. Full variable domain (rest looked up from reference TRBV2 and TRBJ2-1): EPEVTQTPSHQVTQMGQEVILRCVPISNHLYFYWYRQILGQKVEFLVSFYNNEISEKSEIFDDQFSVERPDGSNFTLKIRSTKLEDSAMYFCASSLAGGSYNEQFFGPGTRLTVL.

V is TRBV25-1 and J is TRBJ1-1; a weak D match, TRBD1 (5 bases). The CDR3 spans 11 residues. Trimming left V 2 bases short and J 11 bases short, with 9 bases between. The V gene's germline CDR1 is MGHDK and CDR2 SYGVNS. The CDR3 nucleotides read TGTGCCAGCAGTGAACCAGGGCATGCTTTCTTT. Encoded protein: CASSEPGHAFF.

The rearrangement uses TRBV6-5 and TRBJ2-5; possible D gene TRBD2, 5 bases. The CDR3 spans 16 residues. CDR1 and CDR2 (germline): MNHEY, SVGAGI. Trimming took 4 bases from V and 3 from J, leaving 18 bases between them. The DNA of the CDR3 is TGTGCCAGCAGTTCCCTCGGAGCGGAGTCAAAAGAGACCCAGTACTTC. This codes for CASSSLGAESKETQYF.

A note on this clone: At the DNA level, this CDR3 is encoded by other sequences in the same sample as well. V is TRBV5-6 and J is TRBJ2-3, with TRBD2 as a possible D gene (5 bases). Germline CDR1 reads SGHDT; CDR2 reads YYEEEE. Trimming took off 1 base at V and 5 bases at J, with 8 bases between the two ends. This CDR3 comprises 13 residues. The CDR3 here is CASSLKGEDTQYF. Written as DNA, the CDR3 is TGTGCCAGCAGCTTGAAGGGAGAAGATACGCAGTATTTT.

The chain carries TRBV30 and TRBJ2-1; unclear D gene. The CDR3 consists of 11 residues. The V and J ends lost 5 bases and 7 bases respectively, with 9 bases between them. CDR1 is GTSNPN, CDR2 SVGIG, per germline (reference sequence). The CDR3 sequence is CAWGALNEQFF. In DNA, the CDR3 is TGTGCCTGGGGTGCTTTGAATGAGCAGTTCTTC.

The J gene is TRBJ2-2, the V gene TRBV13; TRBD2 is a possible D gene (7 bases). The CDR3 consists of 17 residues. Germline lookup yields CDR1 PRHDT and CDR2 FYEKMQ (reference sequence). V shed 8 bases and J shed 5 bases, with 24 bases lying between them. The CDR3 is CASLRGSGGRGTGELFF. The CDR3 DNA is TGTGCCAGCCTTAGGGGATCGGGGGGCCGTGGAACCGGGGAGCTGTTTTTT.

This clone was counted between two and nine times. CDR3 region: CASKSGANVLTF. The CDR3 nucleotides are TGTGCCAGTAAATCTGGGGCCAACGTCCTGACTTTC. This chain uses TRBV28 with TRBJ2-6; D is undetermined. The V gene's germline CDR1 is MDHEN and CDR2 SYDVKM. The CDR3 has 12 residues. Trimming took 9 bases from V and 1 from J, leaving 4 bases between them. Variable domain in full (rest from reference TRBV28 and TRBJ2-6): DVKVTQSSRYLVKRTGEKVFLECVQDMDHENMFWYRQDPGLGLRLIYFSYDVKMKEKGDIPEGYSVSREKKERFSLILESASTNQTSMYLCASKSGANVLTFGAGSRLTVL.

The J gene is TRBJ1-2, the V gene TRBV7-9; D is unclear. V was trimmed by 4 bases and J by 3 bases, leaving 15 bases between them. Germline CDR1 SEHNR, CDR2 FQNEAQ (reference sequence). This CDR3 region has 15 residues. The CDR3 here is CASSSTSTFHYGYTF. The CDR3 coding sequence is TGTGCCAGCAGCTCAACATCGACTTTCCACTATGGCTACACCTTC. Drawing the rest from reference TRBV7-9 and TRBJ1-2, the complete variable domain is DTGVSQNPRHKITKRGQNVTFRCDPISEHNRLYWYRQTLGQGPEFLTYFQNEAQLEKSRLLSDRFSAERPKGSFSTLEIQRTEQGDSAMYLCASSSTSTFHYGYTFGSGTRLTVV.

V gene TRBV7-8 combines with J gene TRBJ2-1, with 7 positions matching TRBD2. Germline CDR1 SGHVS, CDR2 FQNEAQ. V shed 2 bases and J 7 bases; nucleotides not matched to a gene: 5. The CDR3 sequence is 14 residues long. CDR3 DNA sequence: TGTGCCAGCAGCTTAATGGCGGGAGATAATGAGCAGTTCTTC. This gives the protein CASSLMAGDNEQFF.

This clone came up a few times. The chain uses TRBV18 and TRBJ1-1; 7 nucleotides align to TRBD1. The CDR3 contains 15 residues. Trimming removed 3 bases from V and 5 bases from J; junction bases left unmatched: 9. Germline assignment: CDR1 KGHSH and CDR2 LQKENI. This CDR3 is CASSPTGFGGTEAFF. The CDR3 DNA reads TGTGCCAGCTCACCGACAGGGTTTGGTGGTACTGAAGCTTTCTTT.

This clone was seen once. V and J are TRBV10-3 and TRBJ2-5, with 9 bases identical to TRBD2. V shed 3 bases and J 0 bases; nucleotides not matched to a gene: 5. This CDR3 is built from 16 residues. The germline V gene encodes CDR1 ENHRY and CDR2 SYGVKD. CDR3 nucleotide sequence: TGTGCCATCAGTGAATTAGCGGGGGAGTACCAAGAGACCCAGTACTTC. Its protein product is CAISELAGEYQETQYF.

The chain couples TRBV9 to TRBJ2-1, with 7 bases lining up with TRBD2. The CDR3 has 12 amino acids. Germline V gene sequence: CDR1 SGDLS, CDR2 YYNGEE. With V trimmed by 3 bases and J by 8 bases, 2 bases remained unmatched. CDR3 nucleotides: TGTGCCAGCAGCGCGGGGGGACATGAGCAGTTCTTC. Its translation: CASSAGGHEQFF.

V is TRBV19 and J is TRBJ1-3, with TRBD1 matching over 7 bases. The germline CDR1 and CDR2 sequences are LNHDA and SQIVND (reference sequence). The CDR3 consists of 18 residues. With V trimmed by 3 bases and J by 0 bases, 11 bases remained unmatched. The CDR3 spells CASSIGLDRDNSGNTIYF. Written as DNA, the CDR3 is TGTGCCAGTAGTATTGGCCTCGACAGGGACAACTCTGGAAACACCATATATTTT.